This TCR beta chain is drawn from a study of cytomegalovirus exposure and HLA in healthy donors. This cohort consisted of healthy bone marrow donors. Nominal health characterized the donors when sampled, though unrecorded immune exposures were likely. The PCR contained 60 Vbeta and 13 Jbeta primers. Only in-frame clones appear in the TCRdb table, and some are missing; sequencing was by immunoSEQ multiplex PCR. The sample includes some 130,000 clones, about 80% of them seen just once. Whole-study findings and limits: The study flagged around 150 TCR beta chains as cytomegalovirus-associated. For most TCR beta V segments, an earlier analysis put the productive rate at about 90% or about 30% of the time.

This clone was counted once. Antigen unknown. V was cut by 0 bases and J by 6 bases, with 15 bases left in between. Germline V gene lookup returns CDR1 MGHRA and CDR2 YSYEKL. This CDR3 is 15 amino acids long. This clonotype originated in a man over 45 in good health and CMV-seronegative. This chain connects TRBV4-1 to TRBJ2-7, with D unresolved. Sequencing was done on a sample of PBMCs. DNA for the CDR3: TGCGCCAGCAGCCAAGATCTACTAAAGTCGGGCGAGCAGTACTTC. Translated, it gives CASSQDLLKSGEQYF.